The clone carrying this TCR beta chain has a handful of counts. No antigen is known for it. Using a J-beta primer mix together with a sample-barcoded 5' primer, a second PCR was run for about 7 to 12 cycles. Each CDR3 protein is one row after TCRdb ran MiXCR on the 5' RACE reads. The profile shows around 2 million distinct CDR3 sequences, 35% to 50% of them singletons. The CDR3 consists of 15 residues. V lost 5 bases, J lost 8 bases, and 18 bases lay in between. CDR1 and CDR2 (germline): KGHDR, SFDVKD. These data come from a study of blood T cells in healthy people across ages. Study-level results: Diversity of TCR beta per million T cells declined in a roughly linear way with age. When set beside aged donors, long-lived donors presented more naive CD4+ cells and higher diversity.

Aged roughly 6 to 95, donors were systemically healthy Caucasians from Russia. Researchers collected ten milliliters of peripheral blood from every single donor. What was sequenced was blood. This sequence joins TRBV24-1 and TRBJ2-1, with D perhaps TRBD1 (6 bases). The source of this sequence is a human donor in good health. CDR3 loop: CATSVLGADRDEQFF. CDR3 nucleotide sequence: TGTGCCACCAGTGTATTGGGGGCCGATAGAGATGAGCAGTTCTTC.